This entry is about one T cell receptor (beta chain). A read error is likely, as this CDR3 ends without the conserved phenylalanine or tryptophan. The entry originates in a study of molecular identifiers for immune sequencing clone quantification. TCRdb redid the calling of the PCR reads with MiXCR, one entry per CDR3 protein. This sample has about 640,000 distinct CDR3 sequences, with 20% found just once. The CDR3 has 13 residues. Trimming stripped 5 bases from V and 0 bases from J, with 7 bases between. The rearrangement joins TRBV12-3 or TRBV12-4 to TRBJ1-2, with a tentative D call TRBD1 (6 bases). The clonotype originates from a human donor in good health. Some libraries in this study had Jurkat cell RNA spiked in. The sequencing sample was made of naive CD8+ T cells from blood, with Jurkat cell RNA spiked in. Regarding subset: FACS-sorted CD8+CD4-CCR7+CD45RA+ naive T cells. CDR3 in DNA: TGTGCCAGCAGTCGGACAGCTAACTATGGCTACACCCTC. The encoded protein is CASSRTANYGYTL.